This T cell receptor (beta chain) derives from a study of ipilimumab plus nivolumab after autologous stem cell transplantation. Across the study: Both relapsed and primary refractory DLBCL were included.

V shed 5 bases, J shed 14 bases, and the junction held 16 bases outside the gene matches. Germline loops: CDR1 SGHTA, CDR2 FQGNSA. This CDR3 comprises 14 residues. Whole-study results and caveats: Authors suggest TCR repertoire, Treg phenotype and gut microbiota support further study.

The method was immunoSEQ multiplex PCR; TCRdb's version includes in-frame clones alone and lacks a portion of them. The repertoire holds about 83,000 clones, about 83% seen once, with around 2% in the top ten. Comments on this clone: Antigen: not known.

The receptor was derived from a male donor with diffuse large B-cell lymphoma. The sample in question was PBMCs, obtained in a trial of ipilimumab plus nivolumab as post-transplant consolidation. The J gene is TRBJ2-3, the V gene TRBV7-2; 7 bases map to TRBD2. The CDR3 DNA is TGTGCCAGCAGCACCTCAGTGAGCCTAGCGGTTTTGTATTTT. Translation gives CASSTSVSLAVLYF.